These 6 T cell receptor beta chains share one sample of origin, sequenced in a study of blood T cell repertoires in COVID-19. Profiled with immunoSEQ multiplex PCR; TCRdb holds only in-frame clones, not every one. The sample carries roughly 240,000 clones, roughly four fifths recorded once. Material: PBMCs or T cells enriched from blood (not recorded which). The source of these receptors is a woman aged 40 to 50 who had been exposed to COVID-19.

V gene TRBV7-2 combines with J gene TRBJ1-4; no reliable D call. Trimming took off 6 bases at V and 8 bases at J, with 16 bases between the two ends. Germline CDR1 and CDR2: SGHTA and FQGNSA. The CDR3 is made up of 14 amino acids. CDR3 coding DNA: TGTGCCAGCAGGACTGGAATCACGGGGGAAAAACTGTTTTTT. It specifies CASRTGITGEKLFF.

The chain carries TRBV18 and TRBJ2-7; 8 bases map to TRBD2. The CDR3 consists of 15 residues. V lost 5 bases to trimming and J lost 0 bases; unmatched junction nucleotides: 6. Germline lookup yields CDR1 KGHSH and CDR2 LQKENI. CDR3 nucleotides: TGTGCCAGCTCAATTCTAACTAGCGGCTCCTACGAGCAGTACTTC. This sequence encodes CASSILTSGSYEQYF.

This chain connects TRBV11-2 to TRBJ2-7; 7 bases are shared with TRBD1. The CDR3 loop spans 13 amino acids. The ends lost 4 bases at V and 0 bases at J; junction bases unmatched: 0. Germline CDR1 is SGHAT and CDR2 is FQNNGV. CDR3 loop: CASSWDSSYEQYF. The CDR3 DNA sequence: TGTGCCAGCAGCTGGGACAGCTCCTACGAGCAGTACTTC.

J is TRBJ1-2 and V is TRBV11-2; 8 bases fit TRBD1. This CDR3 has 12 residues. The germline V gene encodes CDR1 SGHAT and CDR2 FQNNGV. V gave up 1 base and J gave up 9 bases; unmatched junction bases: 1. As DNA, the CDR3 is TGTGCCAGCAGCTTAGGACAGGGGAGCTACACCTTC. Translating it yields CASSLGQGSYTF.

The gene calls are TRBV6-1 and TRBJ1-2; D is uncertain. CDR1 and CDR2 (germline): MNHNS, SASEGT. This CDR3 has 14 amino acids. The V gene lost 2 bases and the J gene lost 4 bases, with 11 bases spanning the gap. CDR3 loop: CASSELRAVYGYTF. The CDR3 region has the DNA TGTGCCAGCAGTGAACTGAGGGCCGTCTATGGCTACACCTTC.

This clone has only one observation. This chain uses TRBV4-1 with TRBJ2-1; 10 nucleotides line up with TRBD2. This CDR3 has 16 residues. Germline CDR1 MGHRA, CDR2 YSYEKL. J lost 8 bases, V lost 5 bases, and 12 bases had no gene match. The CDR3 loop is CASSSDRAGGRYEQFF. The CDR3 DNA reads TGCGCCAGCAGCTCGGATAGAGCGGGGGGGCGCTATGAGCAGTTCTTC.